This T cell receptor (beta chain) came from a study of blood T cell repertoires in COVID-19. At the level of the study: Some COVID-19 samples were acute and others convalescent; all came from the United States, Italy and Spain. The analysed material was cDNA or gDNA that came from T cells, B-cell-depleted T cells, or PBMCs.

Original analysis: Estimates of nucleated cell counts were drawn from the amplification of reference gene primers. Method: immunoSEQ multiplex PCR; TCRdb's copy keeps in-frame clones and lacks some. V and J calls and clone size are those listed in that table; D and trimming were worked out from the DNA. The table has some 110,000 clones, around 80% seen once. CDR3 length: 14 amino acids. Germline-derived CDR1 and CDR2 are ENHRY and SYGVKD. V lost 1 base, J lost 2 bases, and 2 bases stayed unmatched. Input material: peripheral blood. The chain uses TRBV10-3 and TRBJ2-7, with 7 positions matching TRBD1. This clonotype was sampled from a man aged 60 to 75 with active or convalescent COVID-19. DNA for the CDR3: TGTGCCATCAGTGAGTTACAGGGGCCCTACGAGCAGTACTTC. Its translation is CAISELQGPYEQYF.